This TCR beta chain was recovered during a study of graft-versus-host responses after intestinal transplantation. Profiling relied on immunoSEQ multiplex PCR, and the TCRdb table lists in-frame clones only, not all of them. Of fewer than 65,000 clones in the sample, around 90% are singletons; the top ten hold 0.5% to 0.65%. A remark on this clone: Its target is unknown.

This clonotype was sampled from a human donor who was the organ donor for an intestinal transplant. The material was unstimulated CD4+ T cells sorted from spleen or lymph node cells, obtained before transplant.

The CDR3 DNA reads TGTGCCAGTAGTACTGAACTAGCGGGAGCCCGCGAGCAGTACTTC. Residues: CASSTELAGAREQYF. This chain joins TRBV19 and TRBJ2-7; TRBD2 agrees at 11 bases. The CDR3 loop spans 15 amino acids. Per germline, CDR1 LNHDA and CDR2 SQIVND (reference sequence). The V segment lost 4 bases and the J segment 6 bases; nucleotides outside the gene matches: 8. The whole variable domain, remainder taken from reference TRBV19 and TRBJ2-7, is DGGITQSPKYLFRKEGQNVTLSCEQNLNHDAMYWYRQDPGQGLRLIYYSQIVNDFQKGDIAEGYSVSREKKESFPLTVTSAQKNPTAFYLCASSTELAGAREQYFGPGTRLTVT.